Shown below are 29 T cell receptor beta chains from a single sample sequenced in a study of T-cell reconstitution after alpha-beta-depleted transplantation in children. Molecular barcoding with unique molecular identifiers was used for the TCRbeta library. MiXCR, applied by TCRdb to the PCR reads, yields one record per CDR3 protein. The data hold hundreds of thousands of distinct CDR3 sequences, with 10% to 15% observed a single time. This material consisted of PBMCs, mostly from graft donor cells, taken 360 days after TCRalphabeta/CD19-depleted stem cell transplant. The receptors were sampled from a male patient aged 10-17 years who had a stem cell transplant for acute myeloid leukemia, so the T cells may come from the graft donor.

The chain uses TRBV7-9 and TRBJ1-2; 7 positions match TRBD1. J gave up 10 bases and V 7 bases, and 15 bases lay outside the gene matches. The CDR3 covers 14 residues. Germline V CDR1 and CDR2: SEHNR, FQNEAQ (reference sequence). This CDR3 reads CASTLTGALAFYTF. The CDR3 nucleotides read TGTGCCAGCACCCTCACAGGGGCCCTCGCCTTCTACACCTTC. Full variable domain (outside the CDR3, taken from reference TRBV7-9 and TRBJ1-2): DTGVSQNPRHKITKRGQNVTFRCDPISEHNRLYWYRQTLGQGPEFLTYFQNEAQLEKSRLLSDRFSAERPKGSFSTLEIQRTEQGDSAMYLCASTLTGALAFYTFGSGTRLTVV.

This clonotype was recorded at least ten times. V gene TRBV29-1 combines with J gene TRBJ2-1, with 7 bases that match TRBD2. Per germline, CDR1 SQVTM and CDR2 ANQGSEA. Trimming at V came to 7 bases and at J to 6 bases, leaving 12 bases not matched to a gene. CDR3 size: 14 residues. The CDR3 DNA is TGCAGCGCCCTGGGGCGGGGCGGGGGCAATGAGCAGTTCTTC. It specifies CSALGRGGGNEQFF.

CDR3 region: CASSLFVPSGSYNEQFF. The CDR3 nucleotides read TGTGCCAGCAGCTTATTCGTACCCTCCGGCTCCTACAATGAGCAGTTCTTC. This rearrangement joins TRBV11-2 to TRBJ2-1; D gene uncertain. Germline V gives CDR1 SGHAT, CDR2 FQNNGV. This CDR3 region has 17 residues. V was trimmed by 2 bases and J by 0 bases, leaving 14 bases between them.

Ten or more counts support this clonotype. The chain is built from TRBV7-6 and TRBJ1-4, with 11 positions matching TRBD1. Germline V lookup: CDR1 SGHVS, CDR2 FNYEAQ. This CDR3 has 15 amino acids. Germline trimming cut 5 bases from V and 7 bases from J; bases unmatched to any gene: 6. In nucleotides, the CDR3 is TGTGCCAGCAGCCCAAGGGACAGGGGGAGTGAAAAACTGTTTTTT. It specifies CASSPRDRGSEKLFF.

This clonotype was detected many times. The chain uses TRBV29-1 and TRBJ2-5; D gene uncertain. The CDR3 covers 14 residues. V was trimmed by 2 bases and J by 2 bases, leaving 12 bases between them. The germline V gene has CDR1 SQVTM and CDR2 ANQGSEA. The CDR3 here is CSVESYDKQETQYF. The CDR3 DNA follows: TGCAGCGTTGAATCATATGACAAACAAGAGACCCAGTACTTC.

The rearrangement links TRBV28 to TRBJ2-5, with 8 bases lining up with TRBD2. Germline V gives CDR1 MDHEN, CDR2 SYDVKM. The CDR3 sequence is 15 residues long. J was trimmed by 5 bases and V by 6 bases; bases with no gene match: 11. For the CDR3, the DNA is TGTGCCAGCAGCCACTATAGCGGGGTGGGGGAGACCCAGTACTTC. It specifies CASSHYSGVGETQYF.

The chain joins TRBV18 to TRBJ2-7, with 14 positions matching TRBD2. J lost 6 bases, V lost 3 bases, and 4 bases had no gene match. The germline V gene encodes CDR1 KGHSH and CDR2 LQKENI. CDR3 length: 15 residues. CDR3 sequence: CASSPLGTSGGEQYF. The DNA of the CDR3 is TGTGCCAGCTCACCTCTCGGGACTAGCGGGGGCGAGCAGTACTTC.

This chain uses TRBV2 with TRBJ2-6, with a possible D match to TRBD2 (5 bases). Between the trimmed V and J ends, which lost 6 bases and 1 base, there was a span of 10 bases. This CDR3 spans 15 amino acids. The germline V gene encodes CDR1 SNHLY and CDR2 FYNNEI. CDR3: CASRSRRSGANVLTF. In DNA, the CDR3 is TGTGCCAGCAGGTCGAGGAGGTCTGGGGCCAACGTCCTGACTTTC.

J is TRBJ2-2 and V is TRBV28; 7 nucleotides match TRBD2. CDR1 and CDR2 from the germline V gene are MDHEN and SYDVKM. CDR3 length equals 15 residues. The J segment lost 5 bases and the V segment lost 3 bases, leaving 6 bases of the junction unmatched. The CDR3 bases are TGTGCCAGCAGTTTTATGGCGGGAGATACCGGGGAGCTGTTTTTT. Encoded protein: CASSFMAGDTGELFF.

J is TRBJ2-7 and V is TRBV20-1, with TRBD1 identical over 9 bases. This CDR3 contains 17 residues. Germline V gene sequence: CDR1 DFQATT, CDR2 SNEGSKA (reference sequence). With 6 bases clipped from V and 3 bases from J, the junction kept 18 bases outside the gene matches. CDR3 region: CSAIIIPGQGRGYEQYF. The CDR3 DNA is TGCAGTGCCATAATAATCCCGGGACAGGGCCGCGGCTACGAGCAGTACTTC.

This clonotype was detected many times. The rearrangement links TRBV20-1 to TRBJ2-1; 9 nucleotides match TRBD2. V gave up 1 base and J gave up 3 bases; unmatched junction bases: 4. This CDR3 has 15 amino acids. Germline-derived CDR1 and CDR2 are DFQATT and SNEGSKA (reference sequence). CDR3 nucleotide sequence: TGCAGTGCTAGAGGGGGGACTAGCAGCTACAATGAGCAGTTCTTC. Translated: CSARGGTSSYNEQFF.

This clonotype appeared many times. The genes are TRBV11-2 and TRBJ2-7; 10 bases are shared with TRBD1. CDR1 and CDR2 from the germline V gene are SGHAT and FQNNGV. The CDR3 runs to 14 residues. With V trimmed by 5 bases and J by 5 bases, 6 bases remained unmatched. The CDR3 DNA reads TGTGCCAGCAGCACGGGACAGGGGAGGGACGAGCAGTACTTC. As protein: CASSTGQGRDEQYF.

This clonotype was seen ten or more times. The V gene is TRBV7-6, the J gene TRBJ2-7; weak D call: TRBD1 (6 bases). The CDR3 runs 14 residues. In germline, CDR1 is SGHVS, CDR2 FNYEAQ. With 5 bases removed from V and 4 bases from J, the gap between germline ends came to 15 bases. The CDR3 DNA is TGTGCCAGCAGCCCAGAACCAACAGGGTACGAGCAGTACTTC. Translation gives CASSPEPTGYEQYF.

As regards this clonotype: A junction boundary mismatches the germline segment, possibly from a read error. V gene TRBV7-9 combines with J gene TRBJ1-2, with D maybe TRBD1 (5 bases). This CDR3 contains 11 residues. The germline CDR1 and CDR2 sequences are SEHNR and FQNEAQ (reference sequence). As DNA, the CDR3 is TGTGCCAGCAGCCCCGTGGGGGGTCCCGCCTTC. Encoded protein: CASSPVGGPAF.

The V and J genes are TRBV29-1 and TRBJ2-5; D is unclear. Germline V gene sequence: CDR1 SQVTM, CDR2 ANQGSEA. V lost 2 bases and J 1 base, leaving 11 bases between the germline ends. This CDR3 spans 14 amino acids. The CDR3 nucleotides read TGCAGCGTTGAATCCAGGATCCTCCAAGAGACCCAGTACTTC. It is translated as CSVESRILQETQYF. The full variable domain, its missing parts supplied by reference TRBV29-1 and TRBJ2-5, is SAVISQKPSRDICQRGTSLTIQCQVDSQVTMMFWYRQQPGQSLTLIATANQGSEATYESGFVIDKFPISRPNLTFSTLTVSNMSPEDSSIYLCSVESRILQETQYFGPGTRLLVL.

This clonotype was seen only a few times. The V and J genes are TRBV5-4 and TRBJ1-1, with TRBD1 matching over 7 bases. Germline V gene data show CDR1 as SGHNT and CDR2 as YYREEE (reference sequence). The CDR3 runs to 14 residues. The V and J ends lost 4 bases and 12 bases, in that order; junction bases with no gene match: 15. CDR3: CASSPDRRGVETFF. The CDR3 DNA reads TGTGCCAGCAGCCCGGACAGGCGCGGGGTAGAGACTTTCTTT.

A few counts support this clonotype. The chain is built from TRBV6-5 and TRBJ2-3, with 9 nucleotides matching TRBD2. The CDR3 contains 19 residues. The J segment lost 0 bases and the V segment lost 2 bases, leaving 12 bases of the junction unmatched. Germline CDR1 is MNHEY and CDR2 is SVGAGI. DNA of the CDR3: TGTGCCAGCAGTTACGGGTTAGCGGGAGATGGATCTAGCACAGATACGCAGTATTTT. This sequence encodes CASSYGLAGDGSSTDTQYF.

The chain combines TRBV29-1 with TRBJ2-1, with D possibly being TRBD2 (7 bases). CDR3 length: 16 residues. Between the trimmed V and J ends, which lost 3 bases and 14 bases, there was a span of 29 bases. Germline CDR1 SQVTM, CDR2 ANQGSEA. The CDR3 DNA reads TGCAGCGTTGATGGGGCAGGGGACTACGTGCAAGGTATGGAGTTCTTC. As protein: CSVDGAGDYVQGMEFF.

This clonotype was observed a handful of times. The chain joins TRBV25-1 to TRBJ2-6; tentatively, D is TRBD2 (5 bases). The CDR3 has 16 residues. Trimming removed 6 bases from V and 2 bases from J, with 14 bases in between. Germline V gene sequence: CDR1 MGHDK, CDR2 SYGVNS. The CDR3 sequence: CASSSRGDTGANVLTF. The CDR3 DNA is TGTGCCAGCAGCAGTCGGGGAGATACTGGGGCCAACGTCCTGACTTTC. Variable domain in full (rest from reference TRBV25-1 and TRBJ2-6): EADIYQTPRYLVIGTGKKITLECSQTMGHDKMYWYQQDPGMELHLIHYSYGVNSTEKGDLSSESTVSRIRTEHFPLTLESARPSHTSQYLCASSSRGDTGANVLTFGAGSRLTVL.

This clonotype was counted only a few times. This rearrangement joins TRBV2 to TRBJ2-1, with D possibly being TRBD1 (7 bases). CDR3 length: 14 amino acids. Looked up from germline, CDR1 is SNHLY and CDR2 is FYNNEI. The V gene lost 4 bases and the J gene lost 5 bases, with 12 bases spanning the gap. The CDR3 bases are TGTGCCAGCAGTGGACAGGGAGGCGACAATGAGCAGTTCTTC. It translates to CASSGQGGDNEQFF.

The rearrangement links TRBV5-6 to TRBJ1-6, with 7 positions matching TRBD1. Germline values: CDR1 SGHDT, CDR2 YYEEEE. V shed 4 bases and J 7 bases; nucleotides not matched to a gene: 8. The CDR3 sequence is 15 residues long. CDR3 DNA sequence: TGTGCCAGCAGCAGGGGACAGTACCTCAATTCACCCCTCCACTTT. It encodes CASSRGQYLNSPLHF.

This clonotype was found a few times. The chain combines TRBV19 with TRBJ2-5; D uncertain. The CDR3 consists of 12 residues. V shed 2 bases and J shed 4 bases, with 5 bases lying between them. Germline V gene sequence: CDR1 LNHDA, CDR2 SQIVND (reference sequence). CDR3 sequence (DNA): TGTGCCAGTAGTATATTGGGAGAGACCCAGTACTTC. Translated: CASSILGETQYF. Full variable domain (outside the CDR3, taken from reference TRBV19 and TRBJ2-5): DGGITQSPKYLFRKEGQNVTLSCEQNLNHDAMYWYRQDPGQGLRLIYYSQIVNDFQKGDIAEGYSVSREKKESFPLTVTSAQKNPTAFYLCASSILGETQYFGPGTRLLVL.

The sample holds many counts of this clonotype. CDR3 in amino acids: CASSQGFGRGQETQYF. Here the CDR3 DNA reads TGTGCCAGCAGCCAAGGTTTCGGTCGCGGTCAAGAGACCCAGTACTTC. The chain is built from TRBV4-2 and TRBJ2-5; no clear D. The CDR3 runs to 16 residues. Looked up from germline, CDR1 is LGHNA and CDR2 is YNFKEQ. The V and J ends lost 1 base and 2 bases respectively, with 14 bases between them.

This clonotype was counted many times. CDR3 region: CASGRYEQYF. The CDR3 DNA follows: TGTGCCAGCGGACGATACGAGCAGTACTTC. The chain employs TRBV7-2 and TRBJ2-7; no clear D gene. Germline-derived CDR1 and CDR2 are SGHTA and FQGNSA. The ends were cut back, 8 bases at V and 4 bases at J, with 6 bases in the middle. The CDR3 is 10 amino acids.

The rearrangement links TRBV6-1 to TRBJ2-7; 8 bases are shared with TRBD2. The V gene's germline CDR1 is MNHNS and CDR2 SASEGT. The CDR3 contains 17 residues. V shed 6 bases, J shed 1 base, and the junction held 14 bases outside the gene matches. CDR3: CASSRRAGGGYSYEQYF. In nucleotides, the CDR3 is TGTGCCAGCAGCCGACGCGCGGGGGGCGGTTATTCCTACGAGCAGTACTTC.

This clonotype was counted ten times or more. The rearrangement links TRBV29-1 to TRBJ2-7, with D unclear. Between the trimmed V and J ends, which lost 2 bases and 6 bases, there was a span of 14 bases. Looked up from germline, CDR1 is SQVTM and CDR2 is ANQGSEA. This CDR3 is built from 13 residues. In DNA form, the CDR3 reads TGCAGCGTTGAAATTTCGTCTACTGCCGAGCAGTACTTC. It specifies CSVEISSTAEQYF.

The gene calls are TRBV4-3 and TRBJ2-4; D uncertain. Trimming stripped 1 base from V and 5 bases from J, with 9 bases between. CDR3 length: 14 amino acids. Germline lookup yields CDR1 LGHNA and CDR2 YSLEER. The CDR3 sequence is CASSQGSLENIQYF. The CDR3 bases are TGCGCCAGCAGCCAAGGGTCTCTAGAAAACATTCAGTACTTC.

The J gene is TRBJ2-7, the V gene TRBV6-2 or TRBV6-3; possibly TRBD1 for D (7 bases). Germline-derived CDR1 and CDR2 are MNHEY and SVGEGT. The CDR3 is made up of 17 amino acids. Trimming removed 5 bases at V and 0 bases at J, with 20 bases between. The CDR3 coding sequence is TGTGCCAGCAGTCGGTCGGCGGAGGGGGCGCCCTCCTACGAGCAGTACTTC. It translates to CASSRSAEGAPSYEQYF.

This clonotype has at least ten counts. The chain couples TRBV7-3 to TRBJ2-1; 8 bases map to TRBD2. Germline V gene data show CDR1 as SGHTA and CDR2 as FQGTGA. The junction had 4 bases not matched to a gene; V was cut back by 1 base and J by 2 bases. This CDR3 is built from 16 residues. CDR3 bases: TGTGCCAGCAGCTTAAAAGCGGGAGCTGCCTACAATGAGCAGTTCTTC. It specifies CASSLKAGAAYNEQFF.